The entry below gives a single TCR beta chain sequence along with its context. Its antigen remains unidentified. The V gene end was trimmed by 0 bases and the J gene end by 4 bases; junction bases not matched to a gene: 10. Per the germline V gene, CDR1 is MGHRA and CDR2 is YSYEKL. The CDR3 has 17 amino acids. TCRdb reprocessed the 5' RACE reads with MiXCR, giving one entry per CDR3 protein. This sample has more than 400,000 distinct CDR3 sequences, with 15% to 20% found just once. The record originates from a study of T-cell memory formation after mild COVID-19. Study results and caveats: The study found contracting CD4+ clones mainly in CM and EM and contracting CD8+ clones in EMRA.

The chain links TRBV4-1 to TRBJ2-5, with TRBD1 matching 8 bases. The sample taken for sequencing was PBMCs or a T cell subset sorted from them (not recorded which). The TCR comes from an adult woman who had mild COVID-19 (a few samples of this study predate the infection). Cell type and time point are not known. CDR3 protein: CASSQEPDATGAETQYF. CDR3 nucleotides: TGCGCCAGCAGCCAAGAACCTGACGCGACAGGGGCAGAGACCCAGTACTTC.